The 31 T cell receptor beta chains below come from one sample, sequenced in a study of cytomegalovirus exposure and HLA in healthy donors. PCR used 60 Vbeta primers and 13 Jbeta primers. Some clones are missing from TCRdb's copy, which holds only in-frame ones; the method was immunoSEQ multiplex PCR. The sample lists about 40,000 clones, approximately 90% occurring once. Source material: PBMCs. These receptors all stem from a woman aged 40 to 55 in good health and CMV-seropositive.

The rearrangement joins TRBV5-1 to TRBJ1-6; D perhaps matches TRBD1 (6 bases). V was pared by 0 bases and J by 7 bases, with 8 bases between. In germline, CDR1 is SGHRS, CDR2 YFSETQ. This CDR3 is 14 amino acids long. The DNA for the CDR3 is TGCGCCAGCAGCTTGGGACAGGTCAATTCACCCCTCCACTTT. It specifies CASSLGQVNSPLHF.

CDR3 sequence reads: CTSSQVTGRF. DNA of the CDR3: TGCACCAGCAGCCAAGTAACAGGCCGTTTT. This chain connects TRBV1 to TRBJ1-4; the table's D call of TRBD1 was not tested on the DNA. TRBV1 is listed as a pseudogene. This CDR3 has 10 residues.

The chain joins TRBV29-1 to TRBJ1-1; D call uncertain. The CDR3 length is 11 residues. Germline loops: CDR1 SQVTM, CDR2 ANQGSEA. The V gene lost 4 bases and the J gene lost 8 bases, with 11 bases spanning the gap. The CDR3 protein is CSVASTGEAFF. In DNA, the CDR3 is TGCAGCGTTGCCTCGACTGGAGAAGCTTTCTTT. Combining the CDR3 with reference TRBV29-1 and TRBJ1-1 gives the whole variable domain SAVISQKPSRDICQRGTSLTIQCQVDSQVTMMFWYRQQPGQSLTLIATANQGSEATYESGFVIDKFPISRPNLTFSTLTVSNMSPEDSSIYLCSVASTGEAFFGQGTRLTVV.

The V gene is TRBV13, the J gene TRBJ2-4; 14 bases align to TRBD2. J gave up 6 bases and V 5 bases, and 6 bases lay outside the gene matches. The CDR3 is 16 amino acids. CDR1 PRHDT and CDR2 FYEKMQ come from the germline V gene (reference sequence). Here the CDR3 DNA reads TGTGCCAGCAGCCCGACTAGCGGGGGGGCCTTAAACATTCAGTACTTC. Translating it yields CASSPTSGGALNIQYF.

The J gene is TRBJ1-5, the V gene TRBV6-1; D may be TRBD1 (6 bases). CDR3 length equals 14 residues. Between the trimmed V and J ends, which lost 6 bases and 0 bases, there was a span of 9 bases. Germline values: CDR1 MNHNS, CDR2 SASEGT. The DNA for the CDR3 is TGTGCCAGCAGGGACAGCCTTAGCAATCAGCCCCAGCATTTT. This encodes CASRDSLSNQPQHF.

The J gene is TRBJ2-7, the V gene TRBV6-6, with a possible D match to TRBD2 (5 bases). CDR1 and CDR2 (germline): MNHNY, SVGAGI (reference sequence). V lost 0 bases to trimming and J lost 0 bases, with 6 bases between them. The CDR3 length is 14 residues. CDR3 nucleotide sequence: TGTGCCAGCAGTTACTCGGGGAGCTCCTACGAGCAGTACTTC. Protein product: CASSYSGSSYEQYF.

The chain is built from TRBV6-5 and TRBJ1-6; 10 bases are shared with TRBD1. Trimming removed 6 bases from V and 7 bases from J; junction bases left unmatched: 3. Germline-derived CDR1 and CDR2 are MNHEY and SVGAGI. CDR3 length: 14 residues. DNA for the CDR3: TGTGCCAGCAGGGCGGACAGGGGGAATTCACCCCTCCACTTT. Translation: CASRADRGNSPLHF.

This chain connects TRBV28 to TRBJ1-6, with no clear D. V gave up 6 bases and J gave up 0 bases, with 9 bases separating them. Germline assignment: CDR1 MDHEN and CDR2 SYDVKM. The CDR3 has 15 residues. The CDR3 loop reads CASSLASSYNSPLHF. CDR3 bases: TGTGCCAGCAGCCTGGCCAGCTCCTATAATTCACCCCTCCACTTT.

By sample fraction, this clone is medium-sized. V is TRBV7-9 and J is TRBJ2-7; TRBD1 matches 9 bases. The J segment lost 5 bases and the V segment lost 10 bases, leaving 15 bases of the junction unmatched. The CDR3 is 15 amino acids. Germline-derived CDR1 and CDR2 are SEHNR and FQNEAQ (reference sequence). CDR3 nucleotide sequence: TGTGCCATCCCACGAGGGGGGGACAGGGCACACGAGCAGTACTTC. Its protein product is CAIPRGGDRAHEQYF.

The chain couples TRBV19 to TRBJ1-5, with D possibly matching TRBD1 (5 bases). The CDR3 loop spans 16 amino acids. Trimming took 7 bases from V and 3 from J, leaving 19 bases between them. In germline, CDR1 is LNHDA, CDR2 SQIVND (reference sequence). CDR3 nucleotide sequence: TGTGCCAGTACTCCCCCGTCCGGGGGTTTCAATCAGCCCCAGCATTTT. Translating gives CASTPPSGGFNQPQHF.

V usage is TRBV11-1 and J usage is TRBJ2-5, with 8 nucleotides matching TRBD1. Germline CDR1 SGHAT, CDR2 FQDESV (reference sequence). V gave up 1 base and J gave up 5 bases; unmatched junction bases: 6. The CDR3 runs 15 residues. The CDR3 protein is CASSLGRGLMETQYF. DNA of the CDR3: TGTGCCAGCAGCTTAGGCAGGGGGCTAATGGAGACCCAGTACTTC.

The gene calls are TRBV4-3 and TRBJ2-3, with 8 bases that match TRBD2. CDR1 LGHNA and CDR2 YSLEER come from the germline V gene. With V trimmed by 2 bases and J by 5 bases, 15 bases remained unmatched. CDR3 length equals 18 residues. CDR3 loop: CASSQWDLAGSIRDTQYF. The CDR3 coding sequence is TGCGCCAGCAGCCAATGGGACCTAGCGGGCAGCATTCGAGATACGCAGTATTTT.

The chain employs TRBV6-5 and TRBJ2-1, with 9 bases lining up with TRBD2. Germline lookup yields CDR1 MNHEY and CDR2 SVGAGI. The V gene end was trimmed by 7 bases and the J gene end by 2 bases; junction bases not matched to a gene: 6. This CDR3 comprises 15 residues. The CDR3 region is CASTRAGGTYNEQFF. As DNA, the CDR3 is TGTGCCAGCACTCGAGCGGGGGGCACCTACAATGAGCAGTTCTTC.

Only a few counts were recorded for this clone. V usage is TRBV5-4 and J usage is TRBJ2-3; the match to TRBD2 covers 7 bases. The CDR3 contains 14 residues. Losses at the gene ends were 4 bases for V and 0 bases for J; bases not matched to a gene: 2. The germline gives CDR1 SGHNT, CDR2 YYREEE (reference sequence). CDR3 protein: CASSTGGSTDTQYF. CDR3 sequence (DNA): TGTGCCAGCAGCACCGGGGGGAGCACAGATACGCAGTATTTT. The variable domain in full, with the rest retrieved from reference TRBV5-4 and TRBJ2-3, is ETGVTQSPTHLIKTRGQQVTLRCSSQSGHNTVSWYQQALGQGPQFIFQYYREEENGRGNFPPRFSGLQFPNYSSELNVNALELDDSALYLCASSTGGSTDTQYFGPGTRLTVL.

The chain combines TRBV10-3 with TRBJ1-1; D might be TRBD1 (6 bases). The CDR3 is 14 residues long. Germline CDR1 and CDR2: ENHRY and SYGVKD. V lost 2 bases and J 7 bases, leaving 14 bases between the germline ends. Written as DNA, the CDR3 is TGTGCCATCAGTGAGAATTTCGGGGGGCGTGAAGCTTTCTTT. It yields the protein CAISENFGGREAFF.

This chain connects TRBV5-1 to TRBJ2-2; D gene uncertain. The CDR3 spans 14 residues. Germline V gene sequence: CDR1 SGHRS, CDR2 YFSETQ. Trimming removed 6 bases at V and 5 bases at J, with 14 bases between. CDR3 sequence: CASTPYLETGELFF. CDR3 in DNA: TGCGCCAGCACCCCGTACCTAGAGACCGGGGAGCTGTTTTTT.

This clone was recorded once. This likely stems from a read error, as it lies one base from a far larger clone. V is TRBV27 and J is TRBJ2-2; maybe TRBD2 (6 bases). Germline lookup yields CDR1 MNHEY and CDR2 SMNVEV (reference sequence). This CDR3 region has 15 residues. The CDR3 loop reads CASILSGGNTGELFF. CDR3 nucleotides: TGTGCCAGCATTTTATCCGGGGGGAACACCGGGGAGCTGTTTTTT.

The J gene is TRBJ2-7, the V gene TRBV7-8; D gene unclear. The germline gives CDR1 SGHVS, CDR2 FQNEAQ. There are 14 residues in the CDR3. V lost 7 bases to trimming and J lost 7 bases, with 20 bases between them. Here the CDR3 DNA reads TGTGCCAGCAACCCTCCATACGAGCCGACAGAGCAGTACTTC. Its protein is CASNPPYEPTEQYF. Looking up the rest from reference TRBV7-8 and TRBJ2-7 gives the full variable domain: GAGVSQSPRYKVAKRGQDVALRCDPISGHVSLFWYQQALGQGPEFLTYFQNEAQLDKSGLPSDRFFAERPEGSVSTLKIQRTQQEDSAVYLCASNPPYEPTEQYFGPGTRLTVT.

The chain is built from TRBV7-9 and TRBJ2-5; the D gene is possibly TRBD2 (5 bases). The CDR3 totals 13 residues. The germline CDR1 and CDR2 sequences are SEHNR and FQNEAQ (reference sequence). V dropped 4 bases and J dropped 4 bases, with 10 bases sitting between them. The CDR3 coding sequence is TGTGCCAGCAGCTCTTCGAGCGGAGAGACCCAGTACTTC. As protein: CASSSSSGETQYF.

The chain is built from TRBV6-1 and TRBJ1-1, with D possibly TRBD1 on 5 matching bases. The germline V gene encodes CDR1 MNHNS and CDR2 SASEGT. V lost 7 bases to trimming and J lost 6 bases, with 18 bases between them. This CDR3 is built from 14 residues. The CDR3 DNA reads as TGTGCCAGCACCGACGGAGAATGGGGCGCTGAAGCTTTCTTT. Translating it yields CASTDGEWGAEAFF.

V and J are TRBV7-9 and TRBJ2-1; 12 positions agree with TRBD2. Trimming took 5 bases from V and 9 from J; bases not matched to a gene: 17. The CDR3 covers 18 residues. Germline V gives CDR1 SEHNR, CDR2 FQNEAQ (reference sequence). CDR3 nucleotides: TGTGCCAGCAGCCCGACGACTAGCGGGGGCTTCCAGTCGCGTGAGCAGTTCTTC. Translation gives CASSPTTSGGFQSREQFF. Full variable domain (outside the CDR3, taken from reference TRBV7-9 and TRBJ2-1): DTGVSQNPRHKITKRGQNVTFRCDPISEHNRLYWYRQTLGQGPEFLTYFQNEAQLEKSRLLSDRFSAERPKGSFSTLEIQRTEQGDSAMYLCASSPTTSGGFQSREQFFGPGTRLTVL.

This chain links TRBV6-1 with TRBJ2-1, with 8 nucleotides matching TRBD2. Trimming at V came to 8 bases and at J to 5 bases, leaving 11 bases not matched to a gene. CDR1 MNHNS and CDR2 SASEGT come from the germline V gene. The CDR3 sequence is 15 residues long. The CDR3 loop reads CASLWGTSYHNEQFF. The CDR3 coding sequence is TGTGCCAGCTTATGGGGGACTAGTTACCACAATGAGCAGTTCTTC.

V gene TRBV6-5 combines with J gene TRBJ1-1; 7 bases are a match to TRBD1. Germline CDR1 reads MNHEY; CDR2 reads SVGAGI. The ends lost 4 bases at V and 1 base at J; junction bases unmatched: 6. The CDR3 has 15 amino acids. Here the CDR3 reads CASSWERQGNTEAFF. The CDR3 DNA sequence: TGTGCCAGCAGTTGGGAAAGACAGGGGAACACTGAAGCTTTCTTT.

The rearrangement uses TRBV28 and TRBJ2-1; TRBD1 agrees at 11 bases. The CDR3 length is 16 residues. The germline CDR1 and CDR2 sequences are MDHEN and SYDVKM. Trimming removed 5 bases from V and 7 bases from J; junction bases left unmatched: 10. CDR3 residues: CASSVTGTGGRNEQFF. DNA of the CDR3: TGTGCCAGCAGTGTTACCGGGACAGGGGGTAGGAATGAGCAGTTCTTC.

The chain is built from TRBV5-5 and TRBJ2-1; 7 bases match TRBD2. Unmatched junction bases numbered 10, after V lost 0 bases and J lost 4 bases. Looked up from germline, CDR1 is SGHKS and CDR2 is YYEKEE (reference sequence). The CDR3 contains 17 residues. CDR3 region: CASSLVGTKGTYNEQFF. The CDR3 region has the DNA TGTGCCAGCAGCTTGGTCGGGACTAAGGGAACTTACAATGAGCAGTTCTTC. Using reference TRBV5-5 and TRBJ2-1 for the parts outside the CDR3, the full variable domain is DAGVTQSPTHLIKTRGQQVTLRCSPISGHKSVSWYQQVLGQGPQFIFQYYEKEERGRGNFPDRFSARQFPNYSSELNVNALLLGDSALYLCASSLVGTKGTYNEQFFGPGTRLTVL.

The rearrangement joins TRBV29-1 to TRBJ2-7; perhaps TRBD1 as D (5 bases). V lost 8 bases to trimming and J lost 2 bases, with 13 bases between them. The CDR3 loop spans 12 amino acids. CDR1 SQVTM and CDR2 ANQGSEA come from the germline V gene. In nucleotides, the CDR3 is TGCAGCTTTAGGACATTAGCCTACGAGCAGTACTTC. Translated, it gives CSFRTLAYEQYF.

This chain links TRBV18 with TRBJ1-1; D ambiguous. CDR1 and CDR2 (germline): KGHSH, LQKENI. The CDR3 is made up of 14 amino acids. V gave up 6 bases and J gave up 1 base, with 12 bases separating them. CDR3 coding DNA: TGTGCCAGCTCCGAGGGCAGTTCGAACACTGAAGCTTTCTTT. Protein sequence: CASSEGSSNTEAFF.

The chain couples TRBV7-2 to TRBJ1-2, with TRBD1 as a possible D gene (5 bases). Germline CDR1 reads SGHTA; CDR2 reads FQGNSA. Trimming cost V 3 bases and J 1 base, with 9 bases left between them. The CDR3 covers 14 residues. The CDR3 DNA reads as TGTGCCAGCAGCTTCGGGCAGGGTAACTATGGCTACACCTTC. It codes for CASSFGQGNYGYTF.

This clone was seen more than once but under ten times. The V gene is TRBV4-1, the J gene TRBJ2-5; TRBD1 agrees at 7 bases. This CDR3 has 13 residues. V shed 4 bases and J 3 bases; nucleotides not matched to a gene: 2. The germline gives CDR1 MGHRA, CDR2 YSYEKL. The CDR3 DNA sequence: TGCGCCAGCAGCCCCAGGGGGAAAGAGACCCAGTACTTC. Amino acid sequence: CASSPRGKETQYF.

V gene TRBV6-1 combines with J gene TRBJ2-1; no firm D call. Trimming took off 0 bases at V and 0 bases at J, with 9 bases between the two ends. Germline V gene data show CDR1 as MNHNS and CDR2 as SASEGT. The CDR3 spans 16 residues. CDR3 bases: TGTGCCAGCAGTGAAGCCGGCGGCAGCTCCTACAATGAGCAGTTCTTC. This sequence encodes CASSEAGGSSYNEQFF.

The gene calls are TRBV4-3 and TRBJ2-5; D gene unclear. Trimming cost V 0 bases and J 3 bases, with 8 bases left between them. This CDR3 contains 14 residues. Germline CDR1 is LGHNA and CDR2 is YSLEER. The CDR3 DNA reads TGCGCCAGCAGCCAAGATCGGAGAAAAGAGACCCAGTACTTC. This translates into CASSQDRRKETQYF.